This T cell receptor beta chain was sequenced during a study of cytomegalovirus exposure and HLA in healthy donors. General study results and limits: Researchers catalogued over 150 TCR beta chains as cytomegalovirus-associated.

Researchers ran the PCR with 60 Vbeta and 13 Jbeta primers. Produced via immunoSEQ multiplex PCR; TCRdb's table is partial and in-frame only. The repertoire has about 140,000 clones, almost 85% of them found once; the top ten carry more than 1.5%. Turning to this clone: Its antigen remains unidentified.

V was cut by 3 bases and J by 7 bases, with 10 bases left in between. CDR1 is SQVTM and CDR2 is ANQGSEA in the germline V gene. This CDR3 spans 12 amino acids. This receptor was taken from a middle-aged woman in good health and CMV-seronegative. The chain combines TRBV29-1 with TRBJ2-1, with a tentative D call TRBD1 (5 bases). Sequencing input: PBMCs. The CDR3 region is CSVDGASNEQFF. The CDR3 region has the DNA TGCAGCGTTGATGGGGCTTCAAATGAGCAGTTCTTC.